What follows is one T cell receptor beta chain and its context. The antigen remains unidentified. These data come from a study of T cells in Graves' hyperthyroidism and ophthalmopathy. The CDR3 is 14 residues long. V shed 4 bases, J shed 5 bases, and the junction held 6 bases outside the gene matches. Germline lookup yields CDR1 MGHRA and CDR2 YSYEKL. Over 18 months, lack of ophthalmopathy progression marked Graves' hyperthyroidism as stable. Criteria for exclusion of patients were uncontrolled infection, other autoimmune disease, pregnancy or lactation. PBMCs were derived from around 10 ml fresh peripheral blood. TCR beta CDR3 regions were amplified from RNA. When the TCR CDR3 underwent first-round RT-PCR, the HTBI primer set was used. MiXCR, applied by TCRdb to the multiplex PCR reads, yields one record per CDR3 protein. The sample yields roughly 350,000 distinct CDR3 sequences, around 14% seen once.

Study-wide results and caveats: Blood samples included most of the expanded thyroid clonotypes exceeding 0.001.

V and J are TRBV4-1 and TRBJ1-1, with 8 positions matching TRBD1. This receptor was taken from a woman aged 25-40 years with Graves' hyperthyroidism. The specimen sequenced was blood. The DNA of the CDR3 is TGCGCCAGCAGCCCGGACAGGGTTGGAACTGAAGCTTTCTTT. This codes for CASSPDRVGTEAFF.